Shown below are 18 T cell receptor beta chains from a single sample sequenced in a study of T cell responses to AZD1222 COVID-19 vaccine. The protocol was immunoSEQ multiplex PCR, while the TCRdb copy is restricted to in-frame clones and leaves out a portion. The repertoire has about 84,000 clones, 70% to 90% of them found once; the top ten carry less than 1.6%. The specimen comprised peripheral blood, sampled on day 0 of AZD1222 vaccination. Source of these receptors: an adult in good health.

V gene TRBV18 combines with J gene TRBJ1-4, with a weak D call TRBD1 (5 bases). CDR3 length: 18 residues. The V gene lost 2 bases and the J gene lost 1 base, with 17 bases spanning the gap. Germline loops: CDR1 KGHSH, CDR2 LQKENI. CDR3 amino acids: CASSPSAPGSITNEKLFF. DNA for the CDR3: TGTGCCAGCTCACCAAGTGCCCCAGGGTCGATAACTAATGAAAAACTGTTTTTT. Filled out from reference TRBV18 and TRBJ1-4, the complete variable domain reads NAGVMQNPRHLVRRRGQEARLRCSPMKGHSHVYWYRQLPEEGLKFMVYLQKENIIDESGMPKERFSAEFPKEGPSILRIQQVVRGDSAAYFCASSPSAPGSITNEKLFFGSGTQLSVL.

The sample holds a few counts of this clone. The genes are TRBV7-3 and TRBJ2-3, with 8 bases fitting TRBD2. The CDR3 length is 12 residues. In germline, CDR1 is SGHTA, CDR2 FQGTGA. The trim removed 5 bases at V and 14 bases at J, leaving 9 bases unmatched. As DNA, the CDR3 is TGTGCCAGCAGCCCGAGCGGGAGTTACGGGTATTTT. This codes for CASSPSGSYGYF.

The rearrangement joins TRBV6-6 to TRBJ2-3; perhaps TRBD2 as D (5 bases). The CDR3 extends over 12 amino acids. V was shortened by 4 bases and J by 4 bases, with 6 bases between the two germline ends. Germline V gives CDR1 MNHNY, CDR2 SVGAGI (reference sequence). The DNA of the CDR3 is TGTGCCAGCAGTTTAGCGTCAGATACGCAGTATTTT. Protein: CASSLASDTQYF.

CDR3 nucleotide sequence: TGTGCCACCAGTGATTTAGCTCAACAAGAGACCCAGTACTTC. Protein: CATSDLAQQETQYF. V and J are TRBV24-1 and TRBJ2-5; D remains ambiguous. From germline, CDR1 is KGHDR and CDR2 SFDVKD. CDR3 length equals 14 residues. V lost 1 base and J lost 2, with 7 bases in between.

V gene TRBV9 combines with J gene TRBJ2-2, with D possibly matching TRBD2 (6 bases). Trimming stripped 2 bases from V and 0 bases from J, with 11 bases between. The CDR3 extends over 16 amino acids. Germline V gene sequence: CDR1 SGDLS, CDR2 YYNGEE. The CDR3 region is CASSVRRDSNTGELFF. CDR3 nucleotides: TGTGCCAGCAGCGTTAGGCGGGACTCGAACACCGGGGAGCTGTTTTTT.

The CDR3 is CASSHRTGSNQPQHF. The CDR3 region has the DNA TGTGCCAGCAGTCATCGGACAGGGAGTAATCAGCCCCAGCATTTT. V and J are TRBV6-6 and TRBJ1-5, with 8 nucleotides matching TRBD1. With 5 bases clipped from V and 4 bases from J, the junction kept 7 bases outside the gene matches. The germline V gene encodes CDR1 MNHNY and CDR2 SVGAGI (reference sequence). CDR3 length equals 15 residues.

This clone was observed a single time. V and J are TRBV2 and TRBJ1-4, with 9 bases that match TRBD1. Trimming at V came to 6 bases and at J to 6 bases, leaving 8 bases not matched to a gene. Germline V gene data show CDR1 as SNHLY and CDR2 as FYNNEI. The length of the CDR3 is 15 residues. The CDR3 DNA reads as TGTGCCAGCAGGGTGACAGGGGGGGTAGATGAAAAACTGTTTTTT. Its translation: CASRVTGGVDEKLFF.

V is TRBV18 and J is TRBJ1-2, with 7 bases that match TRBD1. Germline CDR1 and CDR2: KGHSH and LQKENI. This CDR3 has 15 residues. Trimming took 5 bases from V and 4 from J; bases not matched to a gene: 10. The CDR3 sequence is CASSAATGQVYGYTF. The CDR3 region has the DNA TGTGCCAGCTCAGCAGCAACCGGACAGGTCTATGGCTACACCTTC.

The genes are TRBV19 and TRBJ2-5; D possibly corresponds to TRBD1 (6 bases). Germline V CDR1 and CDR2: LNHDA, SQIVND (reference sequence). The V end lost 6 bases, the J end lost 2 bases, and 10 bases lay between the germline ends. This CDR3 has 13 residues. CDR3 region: CASRGTPQETQYF. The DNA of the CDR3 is TGTGCCAGTAGAGGGACACCGCAAGAGACCCAGTACTTC. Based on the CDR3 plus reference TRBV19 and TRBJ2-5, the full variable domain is DGGITQSPKYLFRKEGQNVTLSCEQNLNHDAMYWYRQDPGQGLRLIYYSQIVNDFQKGDIAEGYSVSREKKESFPLTVTSAQKNPTAFYLCASRGTPQETQYFGPGTRLLVL.

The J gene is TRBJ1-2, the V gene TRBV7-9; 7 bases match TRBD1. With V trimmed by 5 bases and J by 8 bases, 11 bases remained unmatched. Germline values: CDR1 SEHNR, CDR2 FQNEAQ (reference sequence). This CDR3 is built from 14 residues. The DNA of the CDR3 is TGTGCCAGCAGCGGACTGGGGGGGACAGAAGGCTACACCTTC. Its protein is CASSGLGGTEGYTF. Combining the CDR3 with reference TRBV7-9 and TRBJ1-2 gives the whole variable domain DTGVSQNPRHKITKRGQNVTFRCDPISEHNRLYWYRQTLGQGPEFLTYFQNEAQLEKSRLLSDRFSAERPKGSFSTLEIQRTEQGDSAMYLCASSGLGGTEGYTFGSGTRLTVV.

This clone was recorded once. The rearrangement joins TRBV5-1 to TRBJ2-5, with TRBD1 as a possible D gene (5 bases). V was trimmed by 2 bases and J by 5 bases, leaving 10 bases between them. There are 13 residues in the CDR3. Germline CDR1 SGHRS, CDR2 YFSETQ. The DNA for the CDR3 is TGCGCCAGCAGCTTTTCAGGGCCGGAGACCCAGTACTTC. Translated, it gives CASSFSGPETQYF.

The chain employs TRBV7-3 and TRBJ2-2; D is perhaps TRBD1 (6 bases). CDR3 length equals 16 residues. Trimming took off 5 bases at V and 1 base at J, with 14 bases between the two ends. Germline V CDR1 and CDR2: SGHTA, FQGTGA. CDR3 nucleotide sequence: TGTGCCAGCAGCCCGTCGGACAGTCTGAACACCGGGGAGCTGTTTTTT. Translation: CASSPSDSLNTGELFF.

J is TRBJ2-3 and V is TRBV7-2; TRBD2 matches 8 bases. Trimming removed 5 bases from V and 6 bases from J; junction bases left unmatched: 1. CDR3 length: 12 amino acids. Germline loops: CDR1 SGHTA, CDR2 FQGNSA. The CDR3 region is CASSPGGDTQYF. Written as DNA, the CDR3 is TGTGCCAGCAGCCCGGGGGGGGATACGCAGTATTTT.

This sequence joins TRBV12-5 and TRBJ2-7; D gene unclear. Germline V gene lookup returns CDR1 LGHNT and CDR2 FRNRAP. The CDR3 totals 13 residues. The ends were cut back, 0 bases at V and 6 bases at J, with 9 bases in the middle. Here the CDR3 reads CASGLVEEREQYF. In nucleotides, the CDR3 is TGTGCTAGTGGTTTGGTAGAAGAACGCGAGCAGTACTTC.

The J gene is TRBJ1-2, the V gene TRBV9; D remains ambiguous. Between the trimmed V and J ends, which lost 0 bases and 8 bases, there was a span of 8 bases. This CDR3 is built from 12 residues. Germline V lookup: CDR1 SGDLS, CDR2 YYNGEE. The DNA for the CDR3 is TGTGCCAGCAGCGTAGGGATTGACGGCTACACCTTC. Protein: CASSVGIDGYTF.

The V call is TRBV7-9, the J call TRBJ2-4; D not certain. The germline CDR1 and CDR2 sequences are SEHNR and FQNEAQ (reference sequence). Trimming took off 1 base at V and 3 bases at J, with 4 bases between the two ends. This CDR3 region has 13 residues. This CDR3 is CASSLGIKNIQYF. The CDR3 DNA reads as TGTGCCAGCAGCTTAGGCATCAAAAACATTCAGTACTTC.

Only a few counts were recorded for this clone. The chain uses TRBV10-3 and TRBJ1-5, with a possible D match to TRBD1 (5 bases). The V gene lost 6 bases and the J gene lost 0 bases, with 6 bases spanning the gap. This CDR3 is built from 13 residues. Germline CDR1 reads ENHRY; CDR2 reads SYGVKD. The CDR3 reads CAIRQDSNQPQHF. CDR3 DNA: TGTGCCATCAGACAGGATAGCAATCAGCCCCAGCATTTT.

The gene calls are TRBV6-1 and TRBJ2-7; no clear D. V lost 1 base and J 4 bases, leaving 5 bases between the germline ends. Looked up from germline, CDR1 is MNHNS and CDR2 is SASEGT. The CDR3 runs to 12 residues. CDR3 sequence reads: CASSEGGYEQYF. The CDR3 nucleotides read TGTGCCAGCAGTGAAGGTGGATACGAGCAGTACTTC.